A selection of T cell receptor beta chains follows, all from one sample in a study of blood T cell repertoires in COVID-19. Clones were sequenced by immunoSEQ multiplex PCR, and TCRdb holds only the in-frame ones, with some missing. The sample lists roughly 90,000 clones; just under 85% were seen once. The sequencing sample was made of peripheral blood. These receptors were collected from a man aged 45-60 years with acute or convalescent COVID-19. Each CDR3 is given without its conserved first and last residue. Each record gives: J gene, V gene, CDR3 protein.

J: TRBJ1-1
V: TRBV15
CDR3: ATSRAIGHAGAEAF

J: TRBJ2-1
V: TRBV28
CDR3: ASSLGGTGVDEQF

J: TRBJ2-5
V: TRBV29-1
CDR3: SVEAGGTGTQY

J: TRBJ2-7
V: TRBV5-1
CDR3: ASSADSPYEQY

J: TRBJ1-5
V: TRBV4-2
CDR3: ASSQDSRGLLQPQH

J: TRBJ2-2
V: TRBV2
CDR3: ASSGERSNTGELF

J: TRBJ1-1
V: TRBV19
CDR3: ASSRTRDTEAF

J: TRBJ1-4
V: TRBV30
CDR3: AWSSAGTHGEKLF

J: TRBJ2-7
V: TRBV30
CDR3: AWRSIQRGSYEQY

J: TRBJ2-1
V: TRBV5-1
CDR3: ASSLELANNEQF

J: TRBJ2-7
V: TRBV7-9
CDR3: ASRENWSSEQY

J: TRBJ2-7
V: TRBV27
CDR3: ASRERLVSNEQY

J: TRBJ1-4
V: TRBV2
CDR3: ASRSGSEKLF

J: TRBJ2-4
V: TRBV21-1
CDR3: ATRHLAKNIQY

J: TRBJ2-1
V: TRBV28
CDR3: ASSHHGQGAMVNEQF

J: TRBJ1-2
V: TRBV28
CDR3: ASGTGGLDGYT

J: TRBJ2-7
V: TRBV28
CDR3: ASSPDRYEQY

J: TRBJ2-1
V: TRBV11-2
CDR3: ASSWGGTGYNEQF

J: TRBJ1-2
V: TRBV30
CDR3: ASPVRGQDYGYT

J: TRBJ2-5
V: TRBV28
CDR3: ASSSPGQGETQY

J: TRBJ1-1
V: TRBV6-5
CDR3: ASVRGGRTEAF

J: TRBJ1-2
V: TRBV2
CDR3: ASSTQGQARPC

J: TRBJ2-1
V: TRBV5-1
CDR3: ASSLGGTPNYNEQF

J: TRBJ2-3
V: TRBV27
CDR3: ASSLIRSPGTGGTDTQY

J: TRBJ2-2
V: TRBV7-8
CDR3: ASSLGLVSLPGELF

J: TRBJ2-1
V: TRBV28
CDR3: ASSLTSGWVDEQF

J: TRBJ1-2
V: TRBV5-6
CDR3: ASSLGHRGVDGYT

J: TRBJ2-3
V: TRBV7-2
CDR3: ASSPRTGTAARTDTQY

J: TRBJ2-2
V: TRBV4-3
CDR3: ASSQGTLNTGELF

J: TRBJ2-5
V: TRBV27
CDR3: ASSYRGQTQY

J: TRBJ1-1
V: TRBV6-6
CDR3: ASSYDGQPTEAF

J: TRBJ2-3
V: TRBV4-2
CDR3: ASRQTTGADTQY

J: TRBJ2-5
V: TRBV5-1
CDR3: ASSLSARLQETQY

J: TRBJ1-1
V: TRBV19
CDR3: ASSVTRNTEAF

J: TRBJ2-7
V: TRBV6-5
CDR3: ASSPQGTSGYEQY

J: TRBJ2-7
V: TRBV6-5
CDR3: ASGDRGPYEQY

J: TRBJ2-2
V: TRBV29-1
CDR3: SATSGGNTGELF

J: TRBJ1-4
V: TRBV19
CDR3: ASSIGAGRDEKLF

J: TRBJ2-3
V: TRBV29-1
CDR3: SVEVAALRTDTQY

J: TRBJ1-5
V: TRBV7-2
CDR3: ASSSGQGRGSAQH

J: TRBJ2-3
V: TRBV19
CDR3: ASSTQRGGTDTQY

J: TRBJ2-3
V: TRBV24-1
CDR3: ATGGTTDTQY

J: TRBJ2-7
V: TRBV28
CDR3: ASTRVGQGGYEQY

J: TRBJ2-5
V: TRBV5-1
CDR3: ASSSGLAGVSETQY

J: TRBJ2-2
V: TRBV29-1
CDR3: SVGNIQGNTGELF

J: TRBJ1-5
V: TRBV30
CDR3: AWRGETGNSNQPQH

J: TRBJ2-2
V: TRBV10-3
CDR3: AAQTGANTGELF

J: TRBJ1-5
V: TRBV18
CDR3: ASSPPAAGSNQPQH

J: TRBJ2-7
V: TRBV6-5
CDR3: ASSNKRTDEQY

J: TRBJ2-7
V: TRBV19
CDR3: ASSIASGGGYEQY